Shown below are 18 T cell receptor beta chains from a single sample sequenced in a study of immune reconstitution after stem cell transplant in scleroderma. One entry per CDR3 protein, called by TCRdb with MiXCR from the RT-PCR reads. The sample comprises some 1,400 distinct CDR3 sequences, approximately 14% of which are singletons, and 45% to 65% rests with the top ten. This sample was obtained before or after autologous hematopoietic stem cell transplantation (not recorded which). The receptors were sampled from a female donor with systemic sclerosis.

By frequency in the sample, this clonotype is medium-sized. The V gene is TRBV9, the J gene TRBJ1-2; D is perhaps TRBD1 (6 bases). The CDR3 is made up of 15 amino acids. Trimming took 4 bases from V and 4 from J, leaving 17 bases between them. CDR1 is SGDLS and CDR2 is YYNGEE in the germline V gene. The CDR3 here is CASSTRQDPFYGYTF. The CDR3 DNA reads as TGTGCCAGCAGCACGAGACAGGACCCATTCTATGGCTACACCTTC.

The J gene is TRBJ1-5, the V gene TRBV10-3; D not resolved. Trimming left V 7 bases short and J 8 bases short, with 9 bases between. The CDR3 loop spans 11 amino acids. Germline V CDR1 and CDR2: ENHRY, SYGVKD. CDR3 region: CAIKGWKPQHF. DNA of the CDR3: TGTGCCATCAAAGGGTGGAAGCCCCAGCATTTT.

This clonotype is deemed medium-sized. CDR3 protein: CATSAGTSNQPQHF. The CDR3 DNA is TGTGCCACCAGCGCAGGGACCAGCAATCAGCCCCAGCATTTT. The rearrangement joins TRBV15 to TRBJ1-5; D is possibly TRBD1 (5 bases). Germline V gene data show CDR1 as LNHNV and CDR2 as YYDKDF (reference sequence). V lost 5 bases, J lost 1 base, and 9 bases lay in between. There are 14 residues in the CDR3. Full variable domain (rest looked up from reference TRBV15 and TRBJ1-5): DAMVIQNPRYQVTQFGKPVTLSCSQTLNHNVMYWYQQKSSQAPKLLFHYYDKDFNNEADTPDNFQSRRPNTSFCFLDIRSPGLGDTAMYLCATSAGTSNQPQHFGDGTRLSIL.

This clonotype was recorded a few times. This chain joins TRBV7-2 and TRBJ2-2, with 9 bases that match TRBD1. Trimming at V came to 6 bases and at J to 1 base, leaving 0 bases not matched to a gene. In germline, CDR1 is SGHTA, CDR2 FQGNSA. This CDR3 is built from 14 residues. The CDR3 region has the DNA TGTGCCAGCAGGGACAGGGGGAACACCGGGGAGCTGTTTTTT. Protein sequence: CASRDRGNTGELFF.

V is TRBV7-2 and J is TRBJ2-2; weak D call: TRBD1 (7 bases). V was trimmed by 3 bases and J by 7 bases, leaving 9 bases between them. Germline V lookup: CDR1 SGHTA, CDR2 FQGNSA. This CDR3 spans 13 amino acids. CDR3 sequence: CASSFRGDGELFF. CDR3 DNA sequence: TGTGCCAGCAGCTTCAGGGGGGACGGGGAGCTGTTTTTT. Drawing the rest from reference TRBV7-2 and TRBJ2-2, the complete variable domain is GAGVSQSPSNKVTEKGKDVELRCDPISGHTALYWYRQSLGQGLEFLIYFQGNSAPDKSGLPSDRFSAERTGGSVSTLTIQRTQQEDSAVYLCASSFRGDGELFFGEGSRLTVL.

The V and J genes are TRBV7-6 and TRBJ2-2; D gene uncertain. Trimming cost V 3 bases and J 4 bases, with 6 bases left between them. CDR3 size: 13 residues. CDR1 and CDR2 (germline): SGHVS, FNYEAQ. Here the CDR3 reads CASSFTSTGELFF. DNA for the CDR3: TGTGCCAGCAGCTTCACCTCCACCGGGGAGCTGTTTTTT.

The chain couples TRBV4-3 to TRBJ2-1, with 7 positions matching TRBD2. This CDR3 contains 13 residues. J was trimmed by 7 bases and V by 9 bases; bases with no gene match: 9. From germline, CDR1 is LGHNA and CDR2 YSLEER. CDR3 nucleotides: TGCGCCAGTGGTATCTCCGGGGGGAATGAGCAGTTCTTC. Its translation is CASGISGGNEQFF.

By frequency in the sample, this clonotype is medium-sized (0.01 to 0.1%). The V and J genes are TRBV20-1 and TRBJ2-7; D remains ambiguous. V shed 6 bases and J shed 3 bases, with 21 bases lying between them. CDR1 and CDR2 from the germline V gene are DFQATT and SNEGSKA (reference sequence). CDR3 length: 15 amino acids. CDR3 protein: CSAGTHGVSGYEQYF. CDR3 DNA sequence: TGCAGTGCAGGAACTCATGGGGTTTCGGGCTACGAGCAGTACTTC.

This clonotype rates as large (0.1 to 1%). The chain has TRBV12-5 and TRBJ2-3, with 8 nucleotides matching TRBD2. Unmatched junction bases numbered 5, after V lost 1 base and J lost 5 bases. The CDR3 sequence is 15 residues long. Germline V lookup: CDR1 LGHNT, CDR2 FRNRAP. Here the CDR3 DNA reads TGTGCTAGTGGTTTGGCGGGGGGGCCTGGAGATACGCAGTATTTT. It is translated as CASGLAGGPGDTQYF.

This clonotype has only a few counts. J is TRBJ1-5 and V is TRBV20-1, with 7 positions matching TRBD1. V was clipped by 6 bases and J by 7 bases; unmatched bases: 6. The germline CDR1 and CDR2 sequences are DFQATT and SNEGSKA (reference sequence). The CDR3 runs to 12 residues. CDR3 sequence (DNA): TGCAGTGCACCGGGACAGAAACAGCCCCAGCATTTT. Encoded protein: CSAPGQKQPQHF.

This clonotype has just one count. The chain has TRBV25-1 and TRBJ2-7; possible D gene TRBD2, 6 bases. The germline V gene has CDR1 MGHDK and CDR2 SYGVNS. V lost 10 bases and J lost 0, with 16 bases in between. The CDR3 spans 14 residues. The DNA of the CDR3 is TGTGCCACCACGGGACTTTTGAGCTCCTACGAGCAGTACTTC. This codes for CATTGLLSSYEQYF.

This clonotype is categorized as medium-sized (0.01 to 0.1%). The chain uses TRBV19 and TRBJ2-2; D is ambiguous. Trimming pared 5 bases from V and 6 bases from J, leaving 4 bases between. The length of the CDR3 is 11 residues. Germline V CDR1 and CDR2: LNHDA, SQIVND (reference sequence). This CDR3 is CASSRAGELFF. DNA for the CDR3: TGTGCCAGTAGTCGGGCCGGGGAGCTGTTTTTT.

This clonotype ranks as medium-sized (0.01 to 0.1%). This chain links TRBV9 with TRBJ1-6; TRBD1 matches 8 bases. Germline CDR1 and CDR2: SGDLS and YYNGEE. Trimming cost V 7 bases and J 3 bases; bases outside gene matches: 12. The CDR3 length is 17 residues. This CDR3 is CASALGTGMNYNSPLHF. DNA of the CDR3: TGTGCCAGCGCTTTGGGGACAGGCATGAACTATAATTCACCCCTCCACTTT.

The J gene is TRBJ1-5, the V gene TRBV6-5; 9 bases are shared with TRBD1. CDR3 size: 17 residues. Germline V CDR1 and CDR2: MNHEY, SVGAGI. J gave up 0 bases and V 5 bases, and 8 bases lay outside the gene matches. In nucleotides, the CDR3 is TGTGCCAGCAGTCCGGGACAGGGAGGATTTAGCAATCAGCCCCAGCATTTT. This translates into CASSPGQGGFSNQPQHF.

The V and J genes are TRBV29-1 and TRBJ2-3; D may be TRBD2 (5 bases). This CDR3 comprises 13 residues. Trimming took 7 bases from V and 1 from J, leaving 12 bases between them. Germline CDR1 reads SQVTM; CDR2 reads ANQGSEA. This chain's CDR3 is CSATGSGTDTQYF. The CDR3 nucleotides are TGCAGCGCCACGGGGAGCGGCACAGATACGCAGTATTTT.

The V gene is TRBV7-3, the J gene TRBJ2-1, with TRBD2 matching 7 bases. Germline V gene data show CDR1 as SGHTA and CDR2 as FQGTGA. The CDR3 spans 20 residues. After removal of 1 base from V and 8 bases from J, the junction contained 23 bases not matched to a gene. Here the CDR3 reads CASSLKGMASGPPRDDEQFF. As DNA, the CDR3 is TGTGCCAGCAGCTTAAAGGGAATGGCTAGCGGACCACCAAGGGACGATGAGCAGTTCTTC.

This clonotype rates as medium-sized. The gene calls are TRBV28 and TRBJ2-7; 11 bases align to TRBD2. Germline V CDR1 and CDR2: MDHEN, SYDVKM. This CDR3 is 15 amino acids long. Germline trimming cut 5 bases from V and 5 bases from J; bases unmatched to any gene: 8. CDR3 nucleotide sequence: TGTGCCAGCAGTCCCTGGACTAGCGGGCGGGACGAGCAGTACTTC. The encoded protein is CASSPWTSGRDEQYF.

This clonotype ranks as medium-sized (0.01 to 0.1%). V gene TRBV7-2 combines with J gene TRBJ1-1; TRBD1 agrees at 7 bases. Looked up from germline, CDR1 is SGHTA and CDR2 is FQGNSA. The trim removed 6 bases at V and 6 bases at J, leaving 10 bases unmatched. The CDR3 is 14 amino acids. CDR3 coding DNA: TGTGCCAGCAGACCCCGACAGGGCGAGGCTGAAGCTTTCTTT. Its protein is CASRPRQGEAEAFF.